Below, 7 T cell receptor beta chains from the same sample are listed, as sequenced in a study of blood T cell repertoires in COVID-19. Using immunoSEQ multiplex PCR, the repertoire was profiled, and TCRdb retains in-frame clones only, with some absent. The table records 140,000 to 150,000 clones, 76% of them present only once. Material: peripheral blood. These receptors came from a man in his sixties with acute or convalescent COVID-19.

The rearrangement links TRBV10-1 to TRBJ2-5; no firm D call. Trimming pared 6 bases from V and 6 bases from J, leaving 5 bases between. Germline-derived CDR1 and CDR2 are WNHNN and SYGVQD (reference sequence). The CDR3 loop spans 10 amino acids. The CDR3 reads CASRPKTQYF. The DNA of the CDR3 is TGCGCCAGCAGACCTAAGACCCAGTACTTC.

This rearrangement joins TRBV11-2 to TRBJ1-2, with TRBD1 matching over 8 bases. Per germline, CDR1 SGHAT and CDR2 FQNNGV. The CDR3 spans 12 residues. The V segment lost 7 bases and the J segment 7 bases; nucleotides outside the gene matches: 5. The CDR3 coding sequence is TGTGCCAGCACCCCAGGGGGCGGTGGCTACACCTTC. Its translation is CASTPGGGGYTF.

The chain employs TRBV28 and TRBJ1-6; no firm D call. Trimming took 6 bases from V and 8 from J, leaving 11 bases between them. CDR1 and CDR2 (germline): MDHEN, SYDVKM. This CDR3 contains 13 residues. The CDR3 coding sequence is TGTGCCAGCAGGCCACGCCGGGATTCACCCCTCCACTTT. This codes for CASRPRRDSPLHF.

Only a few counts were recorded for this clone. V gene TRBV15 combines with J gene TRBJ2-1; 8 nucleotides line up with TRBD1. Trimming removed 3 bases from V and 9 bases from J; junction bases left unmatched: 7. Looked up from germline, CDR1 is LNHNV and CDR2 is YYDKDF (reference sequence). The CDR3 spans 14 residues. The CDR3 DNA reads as TGTGCCACCAGCAGGACAGGGGTTCCAGGTGAGCAGTTCTTC. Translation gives CATSRTGVPGEQFF. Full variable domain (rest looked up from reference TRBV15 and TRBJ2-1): DAMVIQNPRYQVTQFGKPVTLSCSQTLNHNVMYWYQQKSSQAPKLLFHYYDKDFNNEADTPDNFQSRRPNTSFCFLDIRSPGLGDTAMYLCATSRTGVPGEQFFGPGTRLTVL.

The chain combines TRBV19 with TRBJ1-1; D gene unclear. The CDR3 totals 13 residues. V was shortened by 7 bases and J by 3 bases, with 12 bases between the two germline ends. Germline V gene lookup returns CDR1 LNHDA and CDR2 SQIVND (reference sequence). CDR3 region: CASNAHTDTEAFF. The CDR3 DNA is TGTGCCAGTAATGCACACACAGACACTGAAGCTTTCTTT.

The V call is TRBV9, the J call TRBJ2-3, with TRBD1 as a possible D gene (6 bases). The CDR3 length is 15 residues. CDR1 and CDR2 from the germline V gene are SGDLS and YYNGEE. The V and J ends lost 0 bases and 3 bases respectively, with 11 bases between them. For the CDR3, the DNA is TGTGCCAGCAGCGTAGATTGGGGGCGTACAGATACGCAGTATTTT. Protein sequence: CASSVDWGRTDTQYF.

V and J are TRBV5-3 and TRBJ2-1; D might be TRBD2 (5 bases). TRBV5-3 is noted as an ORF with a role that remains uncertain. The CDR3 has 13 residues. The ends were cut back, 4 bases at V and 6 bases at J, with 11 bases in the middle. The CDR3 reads CARSRTLFNEQFF. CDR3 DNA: TGTGCCAGAAGCCGGACTCTTTTCAATGAGCAGTTCTTC.